This T cell receptor (beta chain) came from a study of CD8 T cells in Susac syndrome. Across the study: Each patient with Susac syndrome, at the time of blood draw, was therapy-naive, on corticosteroids, or on intravenous immunoglobulin alone.

Study-level findings and limits: The authors found under 20 Susac-specific public clones in total CD8+ repertoires and roughly five in CD8+ TEMRA repertoires. As the study acknowledged, the number of individuals who were part of its TCR sequencing and HLA analysis was relatively small.

An input of about 0.5 to 1 ug of RNA was subjected to reverse transcription using random hexamers. TCRdb used MiXCR to reprocess the immunoSEQ multiplex PCR reads, holding one entry per CDR3 protein. The repertoire holds fewer than 85,000 distinct CDR3 sequences, with about 95% as singletons. As concerns this clonotype: Its antigen remains unidentified.

Germline lookup yields CDR1 LNHNV and CDR2 YYDKDF (reference sequence). Trimming removed 4 bases from V and 0 bases from J, with 14 bases in between. There are 16 residues in the CDR3. This chain links TRBV15 with TRBJ2-3; tentatively, D is TRBD1 or TRBD2 (5 bases each). The sequence was collected from a human donor with Susac syndrome. The sample was CD8+ T cells from PBMCs. The CDR3 DNA sequence: TGTGCCACCAGCAAATACGGGACCTCTAGCACAGATACGCAGTATTTT. This codes for CATSKYGTSSTDTQYF.